Presented here are 11 T cell receptor beta chains from one specimen sequenced in a study of blood T cell repertoires in COVID-19. The data were produced by immunoSEQ multiplex PCR, yet TCRdb's version contains in-frame clones alone and is incomplete. The top ten clones hold 2.2% of a sample with more than 200,000 clones, 86% of them seen once. The sequenced sample was peripheral blood. Receptors originate from a woman aged 50 to 60 with acute or convalescent COVID-19.

This rearrangement joins TRBV18 to TRBJ1-5, with 10 nucleotides matching TRBD1. CDR3 size: 18 residues. Germline V gene lookup returns CDR1 KGHSH and CDR2 LQKENI. V gave up 1 base and J gave up 3 bases; unmatched junction bases: 9. DNA of the CDR3: TGTGCCAGCTCACCACAAAGACAGGGGGCCGGGGTCAATCAGCCCCAGCATTTT. Protein: CASSPQRQGAGVNQPQHF.

The chain carries TRBV12-5 and TRBJ2-5; weak D call: TRBD1 (5 bases). The CDR3 length is 13 residues. V was trimmed by 6 bases and J by 1 base, leaving 9 bases between them. The germline V gene encodes CDR1 LGHNT and CDR2 FRNRAP. For the CDR3, the DNA is TGTGCTAGTGGCCCCACAGGCCAAGAGACCCAGTACTTC. This codes for CASGPTGQETQYF.

The rearrangement joins TRBV6-5 to TRBJ1-2; no clear D. CDR3 length equals 15 residues. The germline gives CDR1 MNHEY, CDR2 SVGAGI. Trimming shortened V by 4 bases and J by 4 bases, and 16 bases separated the two germline ends. CDR3: CASSSSRYEGYGYTF. The CDR3 DNA sequence: TGTGCCAGCAGTTCGTCCCGTTATGAGGGCTATGGCTACACCTTC.

The V call is TRBV4-3, the J call TRBJ2-2, with D perhaps TRBD2 (6 bases). This CDR3 contains 15 residues. CDR1 and CDR2 (germline): LGHNA, YSLEER. Trimming cost V 0 bases and J 8 bases, with 13 bases left between them. Written as DNA, the CDR3 is TGCGCCAGCAGCCAAGATGAACGGGGGAGGGGGGAGCTGTTTTTT. Protein product: CASSQDERGRGELFF.

This chain uses TRBV4-1 with TRBJ2-5; D may be TRBD1 (6 bases). The V gene's germline CDR1 is MGHRA and CDR2 YSYEKL. There are 15 residues in the CDR3. V was trimmed by 4 bases and J by 2 bases, leaving 14 bases between them. CDR3 amino acids: CASSLQGYLQETQYF. In DNA, the CDR3 is TGCGCCAGCAGCCTCCAGGGGTATCTGCAAGAGACCCAGTACTTC.

This clone turned up a few times. The V and J genes are TRBV11-2 and TRBJ1-3; no clear D. Trimming left V 2 bases short and J 5 bases short, with 7 bases between. The germline CDR1 and CDR2 sequences are SGHAT and FQNNGV. The CDR3 is 13 amino acids. CDR3 nucleotide sequence: TGTGCCAGCAGCTTAATCGGTCGAAACACCATATATTTT. It is translated as CASSLIGRNTIYF. Supplemented by reference TRBV11-2 and TRBJ1-3, the full variable domain reads EAGVAQSPRYKIIEKRQSVAFWCNPISGHATLYWYQQILGQGPKLLIQFQNNGVVDDSQLPKDRFSAERLKGVDSTLKIQPAKLEDSAVYLCASSLIGRNTIYFGEGSWLTVV.

This chain links TRBV19 with TRBJ2-5, with D possibly matching TRBD1 (6 bases). Germline V CDR1 and CDR2: LNHDA, SQIVND (reference sequence). The CDR3 extends over 13 amino acids. Trimming removed 7 bases at V and 1 base at J, with 10 bases between. The CDR3 is CASTKTGQETQYF. The DNA for the CDR3 is TGTGCCAGTACCAAGACAGGCCAAGAGACCCAGTACTTC. Looking up the rest from reference TRBV19 and TRBJ2-5 gives the full variable domain: DGGITQSPKYLFRKEGQNVTLSCEQNLNHDAMYWYRQDPGQGLRLIYYSQIVNDFQKGDIAEGYSVSREKKESFPLTVTSAQKNPTAFYLCASTKTGQETQYFGPGTRLLVL.

The chain combines TRBV2 with TRBJ1-3, with D unresolved. Between the trimmed V and J ends, which lost 5 bases and 6 bases, there was a span of 5 bases. The CDR3 runs 11 residues. Germline CDR1 SNHLY, CDR2 FYNNEI. CDR3 DNA sequence: TGTGCCAGCAGTTGGGCAAACACCATATATTTT. This sequence encodes CASSWANTIYF.

In its sample, this clone was seen once. This chain links TRBV6-6 with TRBJ2-1; 7 bases are a match to TRBD1. The CDR3 runs 15 residues. The J segment lost 3 bases and the V segment lost 6 bases, leaving 8 bases of the junction unmatched. The germline V gene encodes CDR1 MNHNY and CDR2 SVGAGI (reference sequence). CDR3 sequence reads: CASRSTGLNYNEQFF. The CDR3 nucleotides are TGTGCCAGCAGATCGACAGGGTTAAACTACAATGAGCAGTTCTTC.

The chain carries TRBV19 and TRBJ2-3, with 8 bases aligning to TRBD2. This CDR3 has 14 residues. Germline CDR1 is LNHDA and CDR2 is SQIVND (reference sequence). V dropped 6 bases and J dropped 5; count of bases not matched to a gene: 7. CDR3 DNA: TGTGCCAGTAGGAACGGGGGGGGTAAAGATACGCAGTATTTT. This sequence encodes CASRNGGGKDTQYF.

This rearrangement joins TRBV19 to TRBJ2-7; the D is unclear. Germline V lookup: CDR1 LNHDA, CDR2 SQIVND (reference sequence). This CDR3 region has 15 residues. The V gene lost 3 bases and the J gene lost 2 bases, with 14 bases spanning the gap. The CDR3: CASSIILGPTYEQYF. DNA for the CDR3: TGTGCCAGTAGTATCATTCTGGGCCCCACCTACGAGCAGTACTTC.